This TCR beta chain was captured in a study of identical twins. MiXCR, applied by TCRdb to the 5' RACE reads, yields one record per CDR3 protein. The data contain 690,000 or so distinct CDR3 sequences, around 8.3% of them seen just once; the ten biggest clones take up roughly 0.9%. After removal of 4 bases from V and 9 bases from J, the junction contained 13 bases not matched to a gene. This CDR3 is 17 amino acids long. Looked up from germline, CDR1 is MNHEY and CDR2 is SMNVEV (reference sequence). Separately, the same data were catalogued under a study of yellow fever vaccine responses in identical twins.

This chain uses TRBV27 with TRBJ2-1, with TRBD2 identical over 12 bases. Specimen: PBMCs. The clonotype comes from a woman aged 18-29 years in good health. In DNA, the CDR3 is TGTGCCAGCAGTTCCCGACTAGCTAGCGGGGGGGCGCTTGAGCAGTTCTTC. Protein sequence: CASSSRLASGGALEQFF.